This TCR beta chain stems from a study of blood T cells in healthy people across ages. General study findings and limits: Conclusively comparing naive with antigen-experienced cells was impossible with unsorted PBMCs. A strong correlation between TCR beta diversity and naive T cell percentage was seen. Changes in expanded clonotypes were possibly confounded, as the CMV status of donors was unknown.

The CDR3 spans 14 residues. The germline CDR1 and CDR2 sequences are SNHLY and FYNNEI. The V and J ends lost 7 bases and 1 base respectively, with 10 bases between them. A second PCR, run for about 7 to 11 cycles, used a sample-barcoded 5' primer plus a J-beta primer mix. TCRdb independently ran MiXCR on the 5' RACE reads; one entry per CDR3 protein. In the table there are roughly 680,000 distinct CDR3 sequences, about 51% of which are singletons. This clonotype was seen repeatedly, ten times or more. As yet, its antigen is unknown. The chain recombines TRBV2 with TRBJ1-4; TRBD1 might be the D (6 bases). This clonotype was obtained from a woman older than 75 in good health. Material: blood. The CDR3, as DNA: TGTGCCAGCACCGTACAGGGAACTAATGAAAAACTGTTTTTT. This sequence encodes CASTVQGTNEKLFF. Using reference TRBV2 and TRBJ1-4 for the parts outside the CDR3, the full variable domain is EPEVTQTPSHQVTQMGQEVILRCVPISNHLYFYWYRQILGQKVEFLVSFYNNEISEKSEIFDDQFSVERPDGSNFTLKIRSTKLEDSAMYFCASTVQGTNEKLFFGSGTQLSVL.